Following are 19 T cell receptor beta chains from one sample sequenced in a study of long-term antiretroviral therapy in people with HIV. The assay, immunoSEQ v3.0, was run at survey level. Only in-frame clones appear in the TCRdb table, and some are missing; sequencing was by immunoSEQ multiplex PCR. Of some 5,600 clones in the sample, around 78% were seen once. The sample was unsorted PBMCs, taken 1.8 years before starting antiretroviral therapy. These receptors originate from a man aged 35-49 years with HIV.

The chain recombines TRBV5-5 with TRBJ2-7; weak D call: TRBD2 (6 bases). CDR1 and CDR2 (germline): SGHKS, YYEKEE (reference sequence). The CDR3 totals 16 residues. Trimming took 0 bases from V and 3 from J, leaving 16 bases between them. CDR3: CASSLGFGSIFYEQYF. CDR3 nucleotides: TGTGCCAGCAGCTTGGGCTTCGGGAGCATTTTCTACGAGCAGTACTTC.

This chain joins TRBV28 and TRBJ1-4, with D hard to call. This CDR3 has 15 residues. CDR1 MDHEN and CDR2 SYDVKM come from the germline V gene. V was shortened by 2 bases and J by 0 bases, with 7 bases between the two germline ends. CDR3 sequence reads: CASSLGVATNEKLFF. The CDR3 DNA follows: TGTGCCAGCAGTTTAGGGGTCGCAACTAATGAAAAACTGTTTTTT.

On this clone itself: One end of the junction varies from germline; a read error may be responsible. The genes are TRBV19 and TRBJ2-7; TRBD1 aligns across 9 bases. CDR1 and CDR2 (germline): LNHDA, SQIVND (reference sequence). This CDR3 has 16 residues. CDR3 in DNA: TGTGCCAGTAGTGGTCGTGGACAGGGGATCTCCTTCGAGCAGTACTTC. Protein: CASSGRGQGISFEQYF.

By frequency in the sample, this clone is large. The rearrangement links TRBV4-3 to TRBJ2-7; 9 bases agree with TRBD2. Germline lookup yields CDR1 LGHNA and CDR2 YSLEER. CDR3 length equals 16 residues. Trimming at V came to 0 bases and at J to 5 bases, leaving 8 bases not matched to a gene. The CDR3, as DNA: TGCGCCAGCAGCCAAGATAGATTAGCGGGAGTTAACGAGCAGTACTTC. Its translation: CASSQDRLAGVNEQYF.

A word on this clone: Other DNA sequences in this specimen translate into the identical CDR3. The gene calls are TRBV6-4 and TRBJ2-1; tentative D call: TRBD2 (6 bases). Trimming took 0 bases from V and 0 from J, leaving 6 bases between them. The CDR3 loop spans 15 amino acids. Germline CDR1 MRHNA, CDR2 SNTAGT. The DNA of the CDR3 is TGTGCCAGCAGTGACTCTAGCGGCTCCTACAATGAGCAGTTCTTC. Its translation: CASSDSSGSYNEQFF.

This clone was seen a handful of times. J is TRBJ2-3 and V is TRBV6-4; perhaps D is TRBD1 or TRBD2 (6 bases each). CDR1 and CDR2 from the germline V gene are MRHNA and SNTAGT. The CDR3 has 14 residues. Trimming removed 3 bases from V and 2 bases from J, with 9 bases in between. The CDR3 here is CASSEGGHTDTQYF. In DNA, the CDR3 is TGTGCCAGCAGTGAGGGGGGACACACAGATACGCAGTATTTT.

The chain joins TRBV6-5 to TRBJ2-3; 7 positions match TRBD2. This CDR3 region has 15 residues. CDR1 is MNHEY, CDR2 SVGAGI, per germline. The V gene end was trimmed by 2 bases and the J gene end by 6 bases; junction bases not matched to a gene: 8. Here the CDR3 DNA reads TGTGCCAGCAGTTACCAAGCGGGAAGTAGCGATACGCAGTATTTT. Protein: CASSYQAGSSDTQYF.

The rearrangement links TRBV9 to TRBJ2-2; 9 bases align to TRBD2. J lost 1 base, V lost 0 bases, and 4 bases had no gene match. The germline V gene has CDR1 SGDLS and CDR2 YYNGEE. CDR3 length: 17 residues. The CDR3 loop reads CASSVETSGWNTGELFF. CDR3 DNA: TGTGCCAGCAGCGTAGAAACTAGCGGGTGGAACACCGGGGAGCTGTTTTTT.

The chain has TRBV19 and TRBJ2-1, with TRBD1 matching 8 bases. After removal of 5 bases from V and 7 bases from J, the junction contained 10 bases not matched to a gene. Germline CDR1 LNHDA, CDR2 SQIVND (reference sequence). This CDR3 spans 15 amino acids. CDR3 protein: CASSGRRQGRNEQFF. The CDR3 region has the DNA TGTGCCAGTAGTGGCCGGAGACAGGGGAGAAATGAGCAGTTCTTC. Full variable domain (rest looked up from reference TRBV19 and TRBJ2-1): DGGITQSPKYLFRKEGQNVTLSCEQNLNHDAMYWYRQDPGQGLRLIYYSQIVNDFQKGDIAEGYSVSREKKESFPLTVTSAQKNPTAFYLCASSGRRQGRNEQFFGPGTRLTVL.

In its sample, this clone was seen once. The genes are TRBV25-1 and TRBJ1-1; D is uncertain. This CDR3 has 14 amino acids. CDR1 MGHDK and CDR2 SYGVNS come from the germline V gene. Trimming stripped 1 base from V and 1 base from J, with 7 bases between. CDR3 DNA sequence: TGTGCCAGCAGTGAATTGAGGCAGAACACTGAAGCTTTCTTT. Translated: CASSELRQNTEAFF.

The chain has TRBV4-2 and TRBJ1-1; 7 bases fit TRBD1. V gave up 1 base and J gave up 5 bases; unmatched junction bases: 4. Germline V gives CDR1 LGHNA, CDR2 YNFKEQ. The CDR3 sequence is 14 residues long. The CDR3 region has the DNA TGTGCCAGCAGCCAAGTCGAGGGGGCGACTGAAGCTTTCTTT. This translates into CASSQVEGATEAFF.

J is TRBJ2-6 and V is TRBV6-5; D is possibly TRBD2 (5 bases). Trimming stripped 5 bases from V and 3 bases from J, with 11 bases between. CDR3 length: 15 residues. Germline V CDR1 and CDR2: MNHEY, SVGAGI. This CDR3 is CASSPEGSGANVLTF. The CDR3, as DNA: TGTGCCAGCAGTCCTGAAGGGAGTGGGGCCAACGTCCTGACTTTC.

The chain carries TRBV25-1 and TRBJ2-7, with unresolved D. The V gene's germline CDR1 is MGHDK and CDR2 SYGVNS. This CDR3 contains 13 residues. V shed 1 base and J shed 2 bases, with 6 bases lying between them. The CDR3 here is CASSESATYEQYF. DNA of the CDR3: TGTGCCAGCAGTGAATCGGCAACCTACGAGCAGTACTTC.

The V gene is TRBV20-1, the J gene TRBJ2-3; D ambiguous. The CDR3 sequence is 11 residues long. The V gene's germline CDR1 is DFQATT and CDR2 SNEGSKA (reference sequence). V dropped 6 bases and J dropped 10 bases, with 14 bases sitting between them. The CDR3 here is CSARTTFAQYF. The CDR3 DNA is TGCAGTGCCCGTACCACGTTTGCGCAGTATTTT.

In its sample, this clone was seen a few times. The chain combines TRBV11-2 with TRBJ2-1; TRBD1 might be the D (5 bases). Deletions cut 3 bases from V and 0 bases from J, with 15 bases between. In germline, CDR1 is SGHAT, CDR2 FQNNGV. The CDR3 has 17 amino acids. Written as DNA, the CDR3 is TGTGCCAGCAGCTTGCTGGGGCCCGCAAGCTCCTACAATGAGCAGTTCTTC. Amino acids: CASSLLGPASSYNEQFF.

V gene TRBV28 combines with J gene TRBJ1-1; a weak D match, TRBD1 (5 bases). V was pared by 6 bases and J by 0 bases, with 11 bases between. The CDR3 is made up of 14 amino acids. Germline CDR1 MDHEN, CDR2 SYDVKM. For the CDR3, the DNA is TGTGCCAGCAGGGGGGTAATAATGAACACTGAAGCTTTCTTT. Its protein is CASRGVIMNTEAFF.

This clone was counted only a few times. CDR3 in amino acids: CASSLGRAGVTNEQFF. Written as DNA, the CDR3 is TGTGCCAGCAGCTTAGGGAGAGCGGGAGTAACCAATGAGCAGTTCTTC. V is TRBV7-2 and J is TRBJ2-1; 8 nucleotides line up with TRBD2. Germline assignment: CDR1 SGHTA and CDR2 FQGNSA. The CDR3 sequence is 16 residues long. The V segment lost 1 base and the J segment 6 bases; nucleotides outside the gene matches: 8.

The chain links TRBV28 to TRBJ1-3; maybe TRBD1 (6 bases). The V end was cut by 8 bases, the J end by 4 bases, with 21 bases between. The CDR3 runs to 16 residues. Germline CDR1 is MDHEN and CDR2 is SYDVKM. CDR3 DNA sequence: TGTGCCAGCGATTCTAACAGGGTCATTGGCGGAAACACCATATATTTT. Its protein product is CASDSNRVIGGNTIYF.

The gene calls are TRBV18 and TRBJ1-1; D not resolved. This CDR3 is built from 14 residues. The V end lost 5 bases, the J end lost 0 bases, and 10 bases lay between the germline ends. The V gene's germline CDR1 is KGHSH and CDR2 LQKENI. In DNA form, the CDR3 reads TGTGCCAGCTCAACCGGACGGATGAACACTGAAGCTTTCTTT. This encodes CASSTGRMNTEAFF.